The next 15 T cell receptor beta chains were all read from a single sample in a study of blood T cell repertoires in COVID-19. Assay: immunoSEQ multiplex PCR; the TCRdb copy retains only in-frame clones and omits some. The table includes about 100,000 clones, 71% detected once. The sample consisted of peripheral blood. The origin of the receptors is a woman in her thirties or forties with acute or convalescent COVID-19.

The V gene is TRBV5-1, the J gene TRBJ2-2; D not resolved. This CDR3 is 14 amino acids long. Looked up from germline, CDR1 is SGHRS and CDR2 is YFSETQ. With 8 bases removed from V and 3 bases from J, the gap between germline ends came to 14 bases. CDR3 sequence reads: CASRTEADTGELFF. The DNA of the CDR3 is TGCGCCAGTCGCACCGAGGCGGACACCGGGGAGCTGTTTTTT.

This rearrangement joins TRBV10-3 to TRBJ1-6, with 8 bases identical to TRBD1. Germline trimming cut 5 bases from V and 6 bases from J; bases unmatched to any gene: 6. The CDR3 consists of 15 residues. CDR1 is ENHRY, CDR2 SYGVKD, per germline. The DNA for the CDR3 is TGTGCCATCAGTTTAACCGGGACAGGTAATTCACCCCTCCACTTT. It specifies CAISLTGTGNSPLHF.

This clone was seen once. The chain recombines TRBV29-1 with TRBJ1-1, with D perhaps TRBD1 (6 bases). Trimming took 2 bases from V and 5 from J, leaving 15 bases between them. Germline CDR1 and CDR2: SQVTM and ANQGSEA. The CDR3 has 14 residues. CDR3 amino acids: CSVEPGQIGTEAFF. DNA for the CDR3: TGCAGCGTTGAACCCGGACAGATCGGGACTGAAGCTTTCTTT.

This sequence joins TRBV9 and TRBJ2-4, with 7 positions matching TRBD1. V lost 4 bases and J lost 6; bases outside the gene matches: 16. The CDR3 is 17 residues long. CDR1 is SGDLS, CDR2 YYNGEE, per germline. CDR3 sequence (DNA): TGTGCCAGCAGCCCCCAAACAGGGGACAGCCTCACAAACATTCAGTACTTC. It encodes CASSPQTGDSLTNIQYF.

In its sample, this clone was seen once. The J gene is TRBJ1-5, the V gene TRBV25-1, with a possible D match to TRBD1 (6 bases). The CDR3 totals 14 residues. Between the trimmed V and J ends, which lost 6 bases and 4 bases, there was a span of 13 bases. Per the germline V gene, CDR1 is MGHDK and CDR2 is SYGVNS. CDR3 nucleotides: TGTGCCAGCAGGGAGACAGGAGAAAATCAGCCCCAGCATTTT. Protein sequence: CASRETGENQPQHF.

This CDR3 reads CSARAGVGYTF. The CDR3 nucleotides are TGCAGTGCTAGGGCAGGGGTTGGCTACACCTTC. The V call is TRBV20-1, the J call TRBJ1-2, with a weak D call TRBD1 (6 bases). This CDR3 spans 11 amino acids. The V gene lost 3 bases and the J gene lost 7 bases, with 9 bases spanning the gap. Germline lookup yields CDR1 DFQATT and CDR2 SNEGSKA (reference sequence).

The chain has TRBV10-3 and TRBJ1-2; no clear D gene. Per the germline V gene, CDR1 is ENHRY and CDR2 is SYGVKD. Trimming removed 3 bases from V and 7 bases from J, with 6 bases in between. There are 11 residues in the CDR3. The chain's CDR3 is CAISDPGGYTF. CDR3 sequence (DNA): TGTGCCATCAGTGACCCCGGTGGCTACACCTTC.

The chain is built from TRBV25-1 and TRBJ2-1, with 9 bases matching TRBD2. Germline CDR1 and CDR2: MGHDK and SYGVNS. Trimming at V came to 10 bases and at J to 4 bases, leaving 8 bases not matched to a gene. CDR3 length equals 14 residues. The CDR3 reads CATSLSGRYNEQFF. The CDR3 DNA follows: TGTGCCACCTCCCTTAGCGGGAGATACAATGAGCAGTTCTTC.

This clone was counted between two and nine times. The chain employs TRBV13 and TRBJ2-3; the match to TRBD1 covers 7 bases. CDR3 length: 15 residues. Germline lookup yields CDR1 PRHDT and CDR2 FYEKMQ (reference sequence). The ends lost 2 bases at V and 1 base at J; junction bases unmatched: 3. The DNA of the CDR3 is TGTGCCAGCAGCTTAATTGGGACAGGCACAGATACGCAGTATTTT. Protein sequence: CASSLIGTGTDTQYF.

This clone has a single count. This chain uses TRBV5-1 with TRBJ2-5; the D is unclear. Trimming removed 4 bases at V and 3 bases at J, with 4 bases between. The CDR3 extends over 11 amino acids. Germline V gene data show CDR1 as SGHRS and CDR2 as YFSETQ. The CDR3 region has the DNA TGCGCCAGCAGCATCAAAGAGACCCAGTACTTC. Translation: CASSIKETQYF. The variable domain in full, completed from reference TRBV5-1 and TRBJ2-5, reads KAGVTQTPRYLIKTRGQQVTLSCSPISGHRSVSWYQQTPGQGLQFLFEYFSETQRNKGNFPGRFSGRQFSNSRSEMNVSTLELGDSALYLCASSIKETQYFGPGTRLLVL.

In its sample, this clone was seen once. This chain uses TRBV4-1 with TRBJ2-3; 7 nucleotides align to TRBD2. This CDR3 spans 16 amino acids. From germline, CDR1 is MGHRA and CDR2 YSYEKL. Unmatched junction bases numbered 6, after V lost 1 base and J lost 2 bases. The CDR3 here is CASSQGGRGVTDTQYF. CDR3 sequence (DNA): TGCGCCAGCAGCCAAGGGGGACGGGGGGTCACAGATACGCAGTATTTT.

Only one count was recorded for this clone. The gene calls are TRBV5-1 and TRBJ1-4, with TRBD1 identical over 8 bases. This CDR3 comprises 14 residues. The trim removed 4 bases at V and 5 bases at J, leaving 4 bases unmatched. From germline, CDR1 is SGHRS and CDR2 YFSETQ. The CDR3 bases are TGCGCCAGCAGCGTACAGGGGGGAAATGAAAAACTGTTTTTT. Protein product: CASSVQGGNEKLFF.

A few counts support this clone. DNA of the CDR3: TGTGCCACCAGTGATTTCAGGGGAAATGGCTACACCTTC. Its translation: CATSDFRGNGYTF. J is TRBJ1-2 and V is TRBV24-1; possible D gene TRBD1, 6 bases. This CDR3 has 13 residues. Germline assignment: CDR1 KGHDR and CDR2 SFDVKD. The V gene lost 1 base and the J gene lost 6 bases, with 8 bases spanning the gap.

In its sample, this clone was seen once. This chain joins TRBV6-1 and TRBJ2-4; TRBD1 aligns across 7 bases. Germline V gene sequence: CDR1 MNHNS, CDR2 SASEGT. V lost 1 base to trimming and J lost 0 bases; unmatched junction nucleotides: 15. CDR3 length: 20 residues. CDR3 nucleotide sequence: TGTGCCAGCAGTGAAGACCCCGGTCGGACAGGCTCCCTAGCCAAAAACATTCAGTACTTC. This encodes CASSEDPGRTGSLAKNIQYF.

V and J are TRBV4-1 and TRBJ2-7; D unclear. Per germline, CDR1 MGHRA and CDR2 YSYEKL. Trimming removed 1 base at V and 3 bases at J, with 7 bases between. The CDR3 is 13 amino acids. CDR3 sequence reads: CASSQAPGYEQYF. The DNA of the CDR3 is TGCGCCAGCAGCCAAGCCCCCGGCTACGAGCAGTACTTC.